This T cell receptor (beta chain) is drawn from a study of OX40 agonist ivuxolimab in advanced cancers. Study details: Those enrolled were roughly 80% male, with a mean age of roughly 62 years and ages from roughly 23 to 79. Study-wide results and caveats: Partly responding patients at 0.1-3.0 mg/kg showed some of the smallest clonal expansion. There was clonal expansion of CD4+ and CD8+ blood T cells by week 6 at 0.1 to 3.0 mg/kg.

With autoimmune disease history or systemic immunosuppression, patients were excluded. With respect to this clone: The antigen remains unidentified.

Clones were sequenced by immunoSEQ multiplex PCR, and TCRdb holds only the in-frame ones, with some missing. This table has about 62,000 clones, more than 85% appearing once. Germline-derived CDR1 and CDR2 are MNHNS and SASEGT. The CDR3 sequence is 15 residues long. The V gene lost 1 base and the J gene lost 6 bases, with 15 bases spanning the gap. This rearrangement joins TRBV6-1 to TRBJ2-5, with D possibly called TRBD1 or TRBD2 (6 bases each). The sample was CD4+ or CD8+ T cells sorted from blood, taken in a trial of the OX40 agonist ivuxolimab. The receptor was derived from an adult with an advanced solid tumor such as melanoma, head and neck, liver or kidney cancer. The CDR3, as DNA: TGTGCCAGCAGTGAAGATCGGGGGCGCGTTAAGACCCAGTACTTC. Protein sequence: CASSEDRGRVKTQYF.